The 12 T cell receptor beta chains below all came from one sample that was sequenced in a study of radiotherapy plus CTLA-4 blockade in lung cancer. Using immunoSEQ multiplex PCR, the repertoire was profiled, and TCRdb retains in-frame clones only, with some absent. The sample carries about 98,000 clones, around 90% recorded once. Sequenced here: peripheral blood, sampled from a patient treated with radiotherapy plus ipilimumab. These receptors all stem from a human donor with non-small cell lung cancer that progressed on radiotherapy plus ipilimumab.

CDR3 protein: CASSASQGSDTDTQYF. In DNA form, the CDR3 reads TGTGCCAGCTCAGCCTCACAGGGATCGGACACAGATACGCAGTATTTT. This sequence joins TRBV18 and TRBJ2-3; D perhaps matches TRBD1 (6 bases). CDR1 KGHSH and CDR2 LQKENI come from the germline V gene. This CDR3 spans 16 amino acids. V was pared by 5 bases and J by 2 bases, with 17 bases between.

This clone appeared a few times. This rearrangement joins TRBV5-6 to TRBJ1-5; 10 bases are a match to TRBD1. Germline assignment: CDR1 SGHDT and CDR2 YYEEEE. Trimming at V came to 3 bases and at J to 6 bases, leaving 6 bases not matched to a gene. The CDR3 covers 15 residues. CDR3 protein: CASSSTGGAGQPQHF. CDR3 sequence (DNA): TGTGCCAGCAGCTCGACAGGGGGCGCGGGTCAGCCCCAGCATTTT.

This chain uses TRBV2 with TRBJ2-2; no firm D call. The CDR3 spans 17 residues. With 6 bases removed from V and 0 bases from J, the gap between germline ends came to 17 bases. Looked up from germline, CDR1 is SNHLY and CDR2 is FYNNEI. The CDR3 DNA reads as TGTGCCAGCAGCGACCTCGGCCTTTCCGCGAACACCGGGGAGCTGTTTTTT. Its protein product is CASSDLGLSANTGELFF.

V is TRBV9 and J is TRBJ2-3; no firm D call. Germline loops: CDR1 SGDLS, CDR2 YYNGEE. The CDR3 runs to 14 residues. The germline V and J ends were trimmed by 4 bases and 0 bases, with 9 bases remaining between them. This CDR3 is CASSPRTSTDTQYF. CDR3 nucleotide sequence: TGTGCCAGCAGCCCACGCACTAGCACAGATACGCAGTATTTT.

V gene TRBV6-1 combines with J gene TRBJ1-5; TRBD1 aligns across 7 bases. The CDR3 covers 14 residues. Per the germline V gene, CDR1 is MNHNS and CDR2 is SASEGT. Losses at the gene ends were 9 bases for V and 7 bases for J; bases not matched to a gene: 12. The CDR3 region is CASNTGEEEQPQHF. As DNA, the CDR3 is TGTGCCAGTAATACAGGGGAGGAGGAACAGCCCCAGCATTTT.

The genes are TRBV9 and TRBJ2-7, with TRBD2 matching 7 bases. CDR3 size: 14 residues. The ends lost 2 bases at V and 2 bases at J; junction bases unmatched: 4. Germline V CDR1 and CDR2: SGDLS, YYNGEE. Written as DNA, the CDR3 is TGTGCCAGCAGCGTCGGGACTATACCCTACGAGCAGTACTTC. It yields the protein CASSVGTIPYEQYF.

The chain has TRBV5-1 and TRBJ2-1; 14 bases are shared with TRBD2. Unmatched junction bases numbered 6, after V lost 6 bases and J lost 7 bases. Germline loops: CDR1 SGHRS, CDR2 YFSETQ. The CDR3 totals 15 residues. CDR3 in amino acids: CASTPGTSGSNEQFF. The CDR3 DNA reads as TGCGCCAGCACGCCCGGGACTAGCGGGAGTAATGAGCAGTTCTTC.

This chain joins TRBV7-6 and TRBJ2-7; tentatively, D is TRBD2 (5 bases). CDR1 SGHVS and CDR2 FNYEAQ come from the germline V gene. Trimming took 1 base from V and 5 from J, leaving 12 bases between them. The CDR3 runs 14 residues. The CDR3 DNA sequence: TGTGCCAGCAGCTTAGGGACGGGATCGGACGAGCAGTACTTC. Its protein is CASSLGTGSDEQYF.

The genes are TRBV7-2 and TRBJ2-7; D not resolved. CDR1 is SGHTA, CDR2 FQGNSA, per germline. V lost 1 base and J lost 3, with 10 bases in between. CDR3 length: 14 amino acids. CDR3 bases: TGTGCCAGCAGCTTAGTGGGAAAGGTCTACGAGCAGTACTTC. Its protein product is CASSLVGKVYEQYF.

V is TRBV18 and J is TRBJ2-7; 8 nucleotides line up with TRBD1. CDR3 length: 14 residues. The J segment lost 5 bases and the V segment lost 3 bases, leaving 6 bases of the junction unmatched. In germline, CDR1 is KGHSH, CDR2 LQKENI. In DNA form, the CDR3 reads TGTGCCAGCTCACCTCGGACAGGGAAGAACGAGCAGTACTTC. Amino acid sequence: CASSPRTGKNEQYF. The full variable domain, in which reference TRBV18 and TRBJ2-7 provide the parts outside the CDR3, is NAGVMQNPRHLVRRRGQEARLRCSPMKGHSHVYWYRQLPEEGLKFMVYLQKENIIDESGMPKERFSAEFPKEGPSILRIQQVVRGDSAAYFCASSPRTGKNEQYFGPGTRLTVT.

The rearrangement joins TRBV5-1 to TRBJ2-5; a possible D gene is TRBD1 (6 bases). CDR3 size: 14 residues. Germline values: CDR1 SGHRS, CDR2 YFSETQ. With 4 bases removed from V and 2 bases from J, the gap between germline ends came to 12 bases. The CDR3 is CASSITGTQETQYF. The CDR3 DNA sequence: TGCGCCAGCAGCATTACAGGGACGCAAGAGACCCAGTACTTC.

The rearrangement links TRBV13 to TRBJ2-1, with 9 bases lining up with TRBD1. V dropped 4 bases and J dropped 9; count of bases not matched to a gene: 7. This CDR3 has 14 residues. The germline V gene encodes CDR1 PRHDT and CDR2 FYEKMQ (reference sequence). CDR3 nucleotide sequence: TGTGCCAGCAGCTCGGGACAGGGATTAGGTGAGCAGTTCTTC. Its protein is CASSSGQGLGEQFF.